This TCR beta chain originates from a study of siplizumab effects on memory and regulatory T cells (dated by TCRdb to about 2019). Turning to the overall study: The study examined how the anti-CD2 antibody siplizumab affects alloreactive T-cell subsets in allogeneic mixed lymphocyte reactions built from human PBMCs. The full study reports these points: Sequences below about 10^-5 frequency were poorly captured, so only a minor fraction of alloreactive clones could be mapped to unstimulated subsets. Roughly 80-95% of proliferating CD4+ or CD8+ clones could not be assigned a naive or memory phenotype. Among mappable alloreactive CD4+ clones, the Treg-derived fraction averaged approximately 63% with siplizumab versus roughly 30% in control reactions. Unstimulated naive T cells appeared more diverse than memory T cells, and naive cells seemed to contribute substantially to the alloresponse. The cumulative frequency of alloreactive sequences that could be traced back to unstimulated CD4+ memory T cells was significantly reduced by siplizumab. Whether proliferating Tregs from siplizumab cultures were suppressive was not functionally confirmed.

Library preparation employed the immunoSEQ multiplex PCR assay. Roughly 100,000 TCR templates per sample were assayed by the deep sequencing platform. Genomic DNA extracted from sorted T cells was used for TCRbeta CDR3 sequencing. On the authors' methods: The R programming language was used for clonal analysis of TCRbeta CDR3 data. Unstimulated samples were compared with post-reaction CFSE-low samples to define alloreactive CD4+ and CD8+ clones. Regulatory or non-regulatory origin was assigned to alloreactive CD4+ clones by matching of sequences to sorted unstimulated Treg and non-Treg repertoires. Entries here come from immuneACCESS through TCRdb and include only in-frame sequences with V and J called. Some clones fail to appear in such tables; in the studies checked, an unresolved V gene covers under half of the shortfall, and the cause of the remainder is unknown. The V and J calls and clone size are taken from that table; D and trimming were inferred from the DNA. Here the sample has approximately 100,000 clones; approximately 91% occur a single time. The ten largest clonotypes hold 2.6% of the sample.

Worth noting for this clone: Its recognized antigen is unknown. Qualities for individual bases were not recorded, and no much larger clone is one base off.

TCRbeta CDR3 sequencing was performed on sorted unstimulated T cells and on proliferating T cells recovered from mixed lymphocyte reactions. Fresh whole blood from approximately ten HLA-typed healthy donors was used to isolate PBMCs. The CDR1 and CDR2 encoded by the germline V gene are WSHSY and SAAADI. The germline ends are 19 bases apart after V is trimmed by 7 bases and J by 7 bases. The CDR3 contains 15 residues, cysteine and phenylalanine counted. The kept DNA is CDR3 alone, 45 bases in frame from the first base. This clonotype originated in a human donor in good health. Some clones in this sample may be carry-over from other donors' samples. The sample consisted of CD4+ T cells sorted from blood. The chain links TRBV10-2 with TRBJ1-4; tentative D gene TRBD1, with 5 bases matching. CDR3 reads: CASTTRVGRSEKLFF. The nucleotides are TGCGCCAGCACCACGAGGGTGGGACGAAGTGAAAAACTGTTTTTT.